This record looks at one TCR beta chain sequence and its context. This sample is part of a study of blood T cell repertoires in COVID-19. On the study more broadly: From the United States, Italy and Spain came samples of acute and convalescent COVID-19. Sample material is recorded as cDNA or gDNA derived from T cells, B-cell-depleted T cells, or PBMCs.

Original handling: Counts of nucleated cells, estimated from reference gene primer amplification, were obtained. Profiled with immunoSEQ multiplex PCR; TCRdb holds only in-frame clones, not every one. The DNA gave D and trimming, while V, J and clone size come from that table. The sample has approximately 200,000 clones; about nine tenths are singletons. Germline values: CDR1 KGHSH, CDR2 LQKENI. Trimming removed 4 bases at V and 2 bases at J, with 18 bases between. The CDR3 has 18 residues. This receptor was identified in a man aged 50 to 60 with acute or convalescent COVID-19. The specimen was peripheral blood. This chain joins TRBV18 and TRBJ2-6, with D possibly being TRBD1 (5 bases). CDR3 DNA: TGTGCCAGCTCACTAGGGGCCCCACAGTTACCTGGGGCCAACGTCCTGACTTTC. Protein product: CASSLGAPQLPGANVLTF.